The present entry profiles one TCR beta chain with its context. Produced via immunoSEQ multiplex PCR; TCRdb's table is partial and in-frame only. The profile covers about 52,000 clones, with over 80% appearing a single time and 6.5% to 8.5% taken by the ten largest. The sample originates from a study of blood T cell repertoires in COVID-19. Across the whole study: The study drew acute and convalescent COVID-19 samples from the United States, Italy and Spain. From T cells, B-cell-depleted T cells, or PBMCs came the material, which was cDNA or gDNA.

Germline CDR1 reads KGHSH; CDR2 reads LQKENI. V was pared by 2 bases and J by 4 bases, with 11 bases between. The CDR3 runs 14 residues. The chain is built from TRBV18 and TRBJ1-2; the D is unclear. The sequence was collected from a man between 65 and 85 years old with active COVID-19. Sequencing input: peripheral blood. CDR3 protein: CASSPKEQTYGYTF. The CDR3 DNA reads TGTGCCAGCTCACCAAAAGAACAGACCTATGGCTACACCTTC.